This TCR beta chain was identified during a study of T cells after yellow fever vaccination. Study-wide background: The SMART-Seq v4 Ultra Low Input method served to prepare the low-cell-number fractions.

Findings and caveats of the study: Reappearing after the booster were most of the clones from primary vaccination (almost 97% CD4, approximately 85% CD8).

Details on this clonotype: Antigen: not known.

The CDR3 spans 10 residues. Germline loops: CDR1 ENHRY, CDR2 SYGVKD. V dropped 10 bases and J dropped 12 bases, with 14 bases sitting between them. The study made its TCR cDNA through 5'RACE template switching. That step introduced a universal primer site along with UMIs. TCRdb called the 5' RACE reads again in MiXCR, with one record for every CDR3 protein. The table records 300,000 to 450,000 distinct CDR3 sequences, 6.2% of them present only once. Sequencing was performed on PBMCs, taken 5 days after the yellow fever booster vaccination. The sequence was obtained from a man aged 25-45 years who received the YFV17D yellow fever vaccine. The chain combines TRBV10-3 with TRBJ2-3; D could derive from TRBD1 or TRBD2 (5 bases each). CDR3 nucleotide sequence: TGTGCCACCCGGGACGCCCTCCAGTATTTT. This translates into CATRDALQYF.